This TCR beta chain is from a study of blood T cell repertoires in COVID-19. Study background: There were acute and convalescent COVID-19 samples, and they came from the United States, Italy and Spain. The analysed material was cDNA or gDNA that came from T cells, B-cell-depleted T cells, or PBMCs.

Under the authors' procedure: Amplifying reference gene primers gave estimates of nucleated cell counts. Sequencing was performed with immunoSEQ multiplex PCR; in TCRdb, only in-frame clones are kept and a portion is missing. That table supplies the V and J calls and clone size; D and trimming were determined from the DNA. The table shows 150,000 to 200,000 clones, with 60% to 80% occurring only once. Trimming left V 0 bases short and J 5 bases short, with 11 bases between. From germline, CDR1 is MNHNS and CDR2 SASEGT. CDR3 size: 15 residues. This clone was found once. This TCR came from a man aged 65 to 79 with acute or convalescent COVID-19. Input material: peripheral blood. J is TRBJ1-5 and V is TRBV6-1; tentative D call: TRBD1 (5 bases). The CDR3 protein is CASSEAGGSYQPQHF. In DNA, the CDR3 is TGTGCCAGCAGTGAAGCTGGGGGGTCATATCAGCCCCAGCATTTT.